Below, one T cell receptor beta chain is given with its context. The record originates from a study of T-cell memory formation after mild COVID-19. TCRdb reprocessed the 5' RACE reads via MiXCR and lists one record per CDR3 protein. Among a few hundred thousand distinct CDR3 sequences listed, approximately 25% were seen once. The V gene lost 0 bases and the J gene lost 1 base, with 10 bases spanning the gap. CDR1 is MNHEY and CDR2 is SVGAGI in the germline V gene. The CDR3 contains 15 residues. This TCR came from an adult woman who had mild COVID-19 (a few samples of this study predate the infection). Cell type and time point are not known. V and J are TRBV6-5 and TRBJ2-7; D remains ambiguous. The source material was PBMCs or a T cell subset sorted from them (not recorded which). CDR3 bases: TGTGCCAGCAGTTACTCAGCGCGACTGTCCTACGAGCAGTACTTC. This gives the protein CASSYSARLSYEQYF.